Included here is one T cell receptor beta chain sequence, with context. This sample is part of a study of technical replicates of blood from a few donors. Repertoires were generated with immunoSEQ multiplex PCR, while TCRdb's copy carries only in-frame clones and drops some. The table shows roughly 64,000 clones, with 75% to 90% occurring only once. CDR3 length: 14 amino acids. Losses at the gene ends were 4 bases for V and 10 bases for J; bases not matched to a gene: 12. Germline loops: CDR1 LNHDA, CDR2 SQIVND (reference sequence). Sequenced: PBMCs. The receptor was derived from a human donor in good health. Some clones in this sample may be carry-over from other donors' samples. The rearrangement uses TRBV19 and TRBJ1-2; 7 positions agree with TRBD1. CDR3 sequence: CASSKTTGVLDYTF. The CDR3 nucleotides are TGTGCCAGTAGTAAAACTACAGGGGTGCTTGACTACACCTTC.